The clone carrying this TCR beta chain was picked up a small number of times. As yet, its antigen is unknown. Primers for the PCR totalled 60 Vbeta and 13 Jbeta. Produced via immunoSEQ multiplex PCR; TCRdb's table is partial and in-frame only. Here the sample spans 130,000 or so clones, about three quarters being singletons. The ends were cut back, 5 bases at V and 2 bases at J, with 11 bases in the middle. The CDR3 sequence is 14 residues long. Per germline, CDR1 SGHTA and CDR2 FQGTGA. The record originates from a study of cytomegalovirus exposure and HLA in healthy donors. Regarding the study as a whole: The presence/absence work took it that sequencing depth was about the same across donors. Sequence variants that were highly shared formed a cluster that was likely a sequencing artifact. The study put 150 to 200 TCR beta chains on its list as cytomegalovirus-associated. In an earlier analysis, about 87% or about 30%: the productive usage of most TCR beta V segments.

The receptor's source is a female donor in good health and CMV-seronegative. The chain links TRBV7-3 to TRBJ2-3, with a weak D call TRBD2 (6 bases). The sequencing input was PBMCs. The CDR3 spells CASSRERNTDTQYF. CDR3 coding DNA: TGTGCCAGCAGCCGGGAGCGGAACACAGATACGCAGTATTTT.